This T cell receptor (gamma chain) is from a study of gamma-delta T cells after stem cell transplantation. Germline CDR1 GITISATS, CDR2 ISYDGTV (reference sequence). This CDR3 is built from 13 residues. TCRdb reapplied CATT to the RT-PCR reads. The top ten clones hold 34% of a sample with about 980 gamma-chain clones, 30% to 35% of them seen once. As regards this clone: A far larger clone is just one base off, so this is likely a read error.

Sequenced material: gamma-delta T cells. The clonotype comes from a human donor. It is not recorded whose cells these are; they may come from a transplant donor. This chain links TRGV9 with TRGJP. TCRdb gives no J gene; it was assigned here by matching the DNA to germline. The CDR3 region is CAFLELSKKIKVF. CDR3 bases: TGTGCCTTCTTAGAGTTGAGCAAAAAAATCAAGGTATTT.